These T cell receptor beta chains were read from a single sample in a study of identical twins. TCRdb analysed the 5' RACE reads with MiXCR anew, one entry per CDR3 protein. This sample carries 700,000 to 950,000 distinct CDR3 sequences, 10% to 15% of them seen once, and the ten largest clones take 1.5% to 2%. This same sample was also taken into another study, of yellow fever vaccine responses in identical twins.

The sequenced sample consisted of PBMCs. These receptor sequences come from a woman between 18 and 30 years old in good health. The CDR3 runs from the conserved cysteine through the conserved F or W. D genes are given only for firm matches. The size field is filled for only some rows; it gives once, few, many or a size class.

abundance,j_gene,d_gene,v_gene,CDR3aa,CDR3nt
few,TRBJ1-4,.,TRBV5-1,CASSLLRPNEKLFF,TGCGCCAGCAGCTTGTTACGGCCTAATGAAAAACTGTTTTTT
.,TRBJ2-2,.,TRBV7-8,CASSLQSGPGELFF,TGTGCCAGCAGCCTACAGAGTGGGCCCGGGGAGCTGTTTTTT
few,TRBJ2-7,.,TRBV6-5,CASSYSTPNGYEQYF,TGTGCCAGCAGTTACTCGACTCCGAATGGGTACGAGCAGTACTTC
.,TRBJ2-1,TRBD1,TRBV6-6,CASSYSWAGGDNEQFF,TGTGCCAGCAGTTACTCGTGGGCAGGGGGTGACAATGAGCAGTTCTTC
.,TRBJ2-5,.,TRBV3-1,CASSQQGQTQYF,TGTGCCAGCAGCCAACAGGGTCAGACCCAGTACTTC
.,TRBJ2-5,.,TRBV5-1,CASSLGQSGQETQYF,TGCGCCAGCAGCTTGGGACAGTCTGGTCAAGAGACCCAGTACTTC
.,TRBJ2-1,TRBD2,TRBV10-3,CAISDLLAGAGDEQFF,TGTGCCATCAGTGATCTTCTGGCGGGAGCGGGGGATGAGCAGTTCTTC
many,TRBJ1-2,.,TRBV11-2,CASSLDYQGRSGYTF,TGTGCCAGCAGCTTAGATTACCAGGGGAGGAGCGGCTACACCTTC
few,TRBJ2-2,.,TRBV28,CASSGNPGTGNGELFF,TGTGCCAGCAGTGGTAACCCAGGAACAGGAAACGGGGAGCTGTTTTTT
few,TRBJ2-1,.,TRBV4-1,CASSQPSYNEQFF,TGCGCCAGCAGCCAGCCTAGCTACAATGAGCAGTTCTTC
.,TRBJ2-1,TRBD2,TRBV2,CASSTPASGSPRAYNEQFF,TGTGCCAGCAGTACCCCTGCTAGCGGGTCCCCAAGAGCCTACAATGAGCAGTTCTTC
.,TRBJ2-7,.,TRBV7-6,CASSLEGGLGEQYF,TGTGCCAGCAGCTTGGAGGGGGGATTAGGCGAGCAGTACTTC
.,TRBJ2-3,TRBD2,TRBV4-1,CASSQVLAGGLDTQYF,TGCGCCAGCAGCCAAGTCCTAGCGGGAGGGTTAGATACGCAGTATTTT
.,TRBJ2-1,.,TRBV2,CASSAPDHYSTGNEQFF,TGTGCCAGCAGTGCCCCTGATCACTATTCCACCGGCAATGAGCAGTTCTTC
few,TRBJ2-7,TRBD1,TRBV20-1,CSASNPYGTELYEQYF,TGCAGTGCTAGTAACCCCTACGGGACAGAACTCTATGAGCAGTACTTC
.,TRBJ1-3,TRBD1,TRBV6-2/TRBV6-3,CASRRLTHPGQLVSGNTIYF,TGTGCCAGCAGACGACTGACACACCCGGGACAGCTTGTCTCTGGAAACACCATATATTTT
few,TRBJ2-4,.,TRBV20-1,CSARHQGPDIQYF,TGCAGTGCTAGGCATCAGGGCCCGGACATTCAGTACTTC
.,TRBJ2-3,TRBD1,TRBV28,CASSLYRGLADTQYF,TGTGCCAGCAGTTTATACAGGGGGCTTGCAGATACGCAGTATTTT
few,TRBJ2-5,TRBD2,TRBV7-9,CASSNGTSGGFETQYF,TGTGCCAGCAGCAACGGGACTAGCGGGGGGTTTGAGACCCAGTACTTC
few,TRBJ1-2,.,TRBV6-1,CASSEPRHYGYTF,TGTGCCAGCAGCGAGCCGCGTCACTATGGCTACACCTTC
.,TRBJ2-1,TRBD2,TRBV5-1,CASSLASGGTNEQFF,TGCGCCAGCAGCTTGGCTAGCGGAGGTACCAATGAGCAGTTCTTC
few,TRBJ1-1,.,TRBV6-5,CASSYSSGGGKTEAFF,TGTGCCAGCAGTTACTCGAGTGGGGGCGGAAAAACTGAAGCTTTCTTT
.,TRBJ2-3,.,TRBV18,CASSPAVGQGGTDTQYF,TGTGCCAGCTCACCGGCGGTTGGGCAGGGCGGCACAGATACGCAGTATTTT
few,TRBJ2-7,.,TRBV2,CASVGHRTYEQYF,TGTGCCAGCGTTGGTCATCGCACCTACGAGCAGTACTTC
.,TRBJ2-5,TRBD2,TRBV6-2/TRBV6-3,CASSYQLAGGPETQYF,TGTGCCAGCAGTTACCAGCTAGCGGGAGGGCCCGAGACCCAGTACTTC
few,TRBJ2-6,.,TRBV12-3/TRBV12-4,CASSFPLYSGANVLTF,TGTGCCAGCAGTTTCCCTCTCTACTCTGGGGCCAACGTCCTGACTTTC
many,TRBJ1-6,.,TRBV12-3/TRBV12-4,CASSRGIDNSPLHF,TGTGCCAGCAGCCGGGGGATAGATAATTCACCCCTCCACTTT
many,TRBJ1-5,.,TRBV12-3/TRBV12-4,CASSPTFQPQHF,TGTGCCAGCAGTCCCACGTTTCAGCCCCAGCATTTT
few,TRBJ2-7,.,TRBV27,CASSLMQGFEQYF,TGTGCCAGCAGTTTAATGCAGGGATTCGAGCAGTACTTC
.,TRBJ2-1,.,TRBV12-3/TRBV12-4,CASSLASASVPTNEQFF,TGTGCCAGCAGTTTAGCCTCCGCCAGCGTCCCGACCAATGAGCAGTTCTTC
.,TRBJ1-1,.,TRBV4-1,CASSQVPGGLMNTEAFF,TGCGCCAGCAGCCAGGTCCCGGGAGGTCTCATGAACACTGAAGCTTTCTTT
.,TRBJ2-1,.,TRBV4-1,CASSQVNLISYNEQFF,TGCGCCAGCAGCCAAGTTAATTTAATATCCTACAATGAGCAGTTCTTC
.,TRBJ2-2,TRBD2,TRBV5-1,CASSPLAAPSTGELFF,TGCGCCAGCAGCCCTCTAGCGGCCCCGAGCACCGGGGAGCTGTTTTTT